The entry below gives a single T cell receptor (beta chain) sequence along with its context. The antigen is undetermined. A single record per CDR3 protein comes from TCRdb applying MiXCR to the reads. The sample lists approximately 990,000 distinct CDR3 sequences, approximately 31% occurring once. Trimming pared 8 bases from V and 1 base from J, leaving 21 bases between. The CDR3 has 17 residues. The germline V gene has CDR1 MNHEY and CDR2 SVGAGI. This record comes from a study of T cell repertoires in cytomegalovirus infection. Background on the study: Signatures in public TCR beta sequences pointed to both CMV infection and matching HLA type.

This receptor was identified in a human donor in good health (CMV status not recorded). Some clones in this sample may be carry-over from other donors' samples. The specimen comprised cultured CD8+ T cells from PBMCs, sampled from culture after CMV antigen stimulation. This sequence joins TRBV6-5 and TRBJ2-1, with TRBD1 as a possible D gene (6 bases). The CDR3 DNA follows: TGTGCCAGCTTCCCCCTAGCCGGGACACCTTCCTACAATGAGCAGTTCTTC. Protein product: CASFPLAGTPSYNEQFF.